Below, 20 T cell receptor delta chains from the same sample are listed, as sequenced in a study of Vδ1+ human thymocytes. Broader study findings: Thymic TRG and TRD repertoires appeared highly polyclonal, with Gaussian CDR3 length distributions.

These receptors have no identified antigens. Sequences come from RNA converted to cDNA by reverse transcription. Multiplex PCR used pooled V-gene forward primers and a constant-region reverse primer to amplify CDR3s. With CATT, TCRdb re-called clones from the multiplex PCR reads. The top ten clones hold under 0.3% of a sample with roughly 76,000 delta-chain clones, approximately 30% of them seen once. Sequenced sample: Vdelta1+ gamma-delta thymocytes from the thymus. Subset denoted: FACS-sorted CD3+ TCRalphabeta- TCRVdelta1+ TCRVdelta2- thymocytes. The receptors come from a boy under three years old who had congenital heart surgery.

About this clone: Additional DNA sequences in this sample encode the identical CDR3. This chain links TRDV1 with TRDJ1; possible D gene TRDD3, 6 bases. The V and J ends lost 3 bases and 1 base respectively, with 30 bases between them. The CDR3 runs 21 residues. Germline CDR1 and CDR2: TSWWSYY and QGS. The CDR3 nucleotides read TGTGCTCTTGGGGAGCCCCGCTCTGGGGTTCCCGCGGTGGGGTGCACCGATAAACTCATCTTT. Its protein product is CALGEPRSGVPAVGCTDKLIF.

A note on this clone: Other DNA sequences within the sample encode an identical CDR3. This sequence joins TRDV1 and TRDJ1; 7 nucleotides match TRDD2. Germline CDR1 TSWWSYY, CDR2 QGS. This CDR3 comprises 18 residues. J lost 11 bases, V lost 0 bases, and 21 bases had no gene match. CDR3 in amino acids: CALGELRLAIFPTVNLIF. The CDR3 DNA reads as TGTGCTCTTGGGGAACTCCGCCTCGCAATTTTTCCTACTGTCAATCTCATCTTT.

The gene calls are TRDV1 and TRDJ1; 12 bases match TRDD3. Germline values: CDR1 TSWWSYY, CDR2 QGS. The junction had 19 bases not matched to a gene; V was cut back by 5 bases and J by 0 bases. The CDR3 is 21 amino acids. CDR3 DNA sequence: TGTGCTCTTGGGAAACCCCCACTCCCCTGGGGGATACGGGGGTACACCGATAAACTCATCTTT. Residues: CALGKPPLPWGIRGYTDKLIF.

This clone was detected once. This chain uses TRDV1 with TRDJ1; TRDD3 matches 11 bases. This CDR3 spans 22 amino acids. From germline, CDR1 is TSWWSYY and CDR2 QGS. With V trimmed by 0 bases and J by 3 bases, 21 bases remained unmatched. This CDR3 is CALGELDRSVPLLGDRPDKLIF. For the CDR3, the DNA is TGTGCTCTTGGGGAACTTGATAGGTCCGTTCCTTTACTGGGGGATAGACCCGATAAACTCATCTTT.

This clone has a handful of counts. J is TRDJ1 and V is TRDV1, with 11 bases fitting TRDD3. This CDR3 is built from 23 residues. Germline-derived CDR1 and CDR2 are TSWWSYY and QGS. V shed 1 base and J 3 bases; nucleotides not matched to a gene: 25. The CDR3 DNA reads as TGTGCTCTTGGGGAACGAGGCTACGGGGGCATAAAAGTGGGGGATACGTACGCCGATAAACTCATCTTT. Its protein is CALGERGYGGIKVGDTYADKLIF.

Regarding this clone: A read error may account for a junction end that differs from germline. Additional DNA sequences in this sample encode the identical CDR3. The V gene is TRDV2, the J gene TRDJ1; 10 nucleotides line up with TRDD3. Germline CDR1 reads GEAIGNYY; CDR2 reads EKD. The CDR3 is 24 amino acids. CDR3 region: CACDTVWSPLLLGDFLLNTDKLIF. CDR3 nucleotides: TGTGCCTGTGACACCGTTTGGAGTCCACTCTTACTGGGGGATTTCCTACTGAACACCGATAAACTCATCTTC.

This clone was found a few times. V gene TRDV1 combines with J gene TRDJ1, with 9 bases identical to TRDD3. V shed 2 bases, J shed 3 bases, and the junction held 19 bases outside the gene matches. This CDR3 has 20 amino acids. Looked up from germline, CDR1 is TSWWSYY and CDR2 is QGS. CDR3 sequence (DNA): TGTGCTCTTGGGGAAAAGCAACGGCCCTACTCTGGGGGATTACCCGATAAACTCATCTTT. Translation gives CALGEKQRPYSGGLPDKLIF.

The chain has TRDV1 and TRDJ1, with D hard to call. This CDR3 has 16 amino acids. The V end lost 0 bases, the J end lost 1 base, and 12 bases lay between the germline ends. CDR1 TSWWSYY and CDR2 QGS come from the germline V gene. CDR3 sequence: CALGELRPPLTDKLIF. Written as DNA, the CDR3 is TGTGCTCTTGGGGAACTCAGGCCCCCCCTCACCGATAAACTCATCTTT.

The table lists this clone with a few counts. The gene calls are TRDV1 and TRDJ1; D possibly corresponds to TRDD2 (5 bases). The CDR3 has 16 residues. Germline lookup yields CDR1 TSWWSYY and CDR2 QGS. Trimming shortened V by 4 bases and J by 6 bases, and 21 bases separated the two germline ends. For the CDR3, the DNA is TGTGCTCTTGGGGGGCCAGTGCTTCCCTCGGCATATAAACTCATCTTT. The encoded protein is CALGGPVLPSAYKLIF.

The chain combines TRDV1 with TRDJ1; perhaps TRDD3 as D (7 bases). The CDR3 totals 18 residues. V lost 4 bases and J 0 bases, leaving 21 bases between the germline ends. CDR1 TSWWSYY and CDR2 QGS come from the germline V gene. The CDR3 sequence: CALGAPTLYWGHTDKLIF. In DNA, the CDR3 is TGTGCTCTTGGGGCTCCTACCTTGTACTGGGGACACACCGATAAACTCATCTTT.

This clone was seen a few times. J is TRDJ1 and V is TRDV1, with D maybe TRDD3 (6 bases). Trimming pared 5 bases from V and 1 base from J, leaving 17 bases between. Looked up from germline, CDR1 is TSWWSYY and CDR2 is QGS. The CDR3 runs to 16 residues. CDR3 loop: CALGNRGGPFTDKLIF. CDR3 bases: TGTGCTCTTGGGAACCGGGGGGGACCCTTCACCGATAAACTCATCTTT.

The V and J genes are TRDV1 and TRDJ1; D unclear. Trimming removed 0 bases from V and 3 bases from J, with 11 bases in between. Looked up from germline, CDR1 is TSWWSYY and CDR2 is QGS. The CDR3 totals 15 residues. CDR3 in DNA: TGTGCTCTTGGGGAACTTAGGAGGTTACCCGATAAACTCATCTTT. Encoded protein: CALGELRRLPDKLIF.

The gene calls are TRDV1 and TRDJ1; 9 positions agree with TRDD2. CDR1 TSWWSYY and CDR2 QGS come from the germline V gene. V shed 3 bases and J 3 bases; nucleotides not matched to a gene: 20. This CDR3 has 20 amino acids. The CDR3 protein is CALGEPSYVSTPRPADKLIF. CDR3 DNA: TGTGCTCTTGGGGAGCCTTCCTACGTATCAACCCCCCGCCCGGCCGATAAACTCATCTTT.

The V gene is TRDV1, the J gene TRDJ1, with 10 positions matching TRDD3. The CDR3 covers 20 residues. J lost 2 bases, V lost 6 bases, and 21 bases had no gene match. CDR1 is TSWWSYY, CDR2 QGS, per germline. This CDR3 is CALGAVLGDSEPVLTDKLIF. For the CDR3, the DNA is TGTGCTCTTGGAGCGGTACTGGGGGATTCCGAACCCGTCTTGACCGATAAACTCATCTTT.

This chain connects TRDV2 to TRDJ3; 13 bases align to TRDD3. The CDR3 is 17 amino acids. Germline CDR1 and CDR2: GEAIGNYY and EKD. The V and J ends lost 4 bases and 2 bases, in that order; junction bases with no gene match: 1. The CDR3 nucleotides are TGTGCCTGTGAGACTGGGGGATACGCCTGGGACACCCGACAGATGTTTTTC. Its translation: CACETGGYAWDTRQMFF.

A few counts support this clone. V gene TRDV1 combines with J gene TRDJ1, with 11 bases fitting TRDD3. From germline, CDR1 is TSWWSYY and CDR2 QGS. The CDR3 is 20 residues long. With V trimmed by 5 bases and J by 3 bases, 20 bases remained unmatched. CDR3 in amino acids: CALGRLRRDLLGDKSDKLIF. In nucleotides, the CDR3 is TGTGCTCTTGGGAGACTACGGAGGGATTTACTGGGGGATAAGTCCGATAAACTCATCTTT.

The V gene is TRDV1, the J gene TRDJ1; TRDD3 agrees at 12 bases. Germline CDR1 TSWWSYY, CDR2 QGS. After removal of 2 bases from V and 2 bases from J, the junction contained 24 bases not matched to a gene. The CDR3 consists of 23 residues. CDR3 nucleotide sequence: TGTGCTCTTGGGGAAAAGGGTCCATACTGGGGGATACAAGAGGGGACCCCAACCGATAAACTCATCTTT. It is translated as CALGEKGPYWGIQEGTPTDKLIF.

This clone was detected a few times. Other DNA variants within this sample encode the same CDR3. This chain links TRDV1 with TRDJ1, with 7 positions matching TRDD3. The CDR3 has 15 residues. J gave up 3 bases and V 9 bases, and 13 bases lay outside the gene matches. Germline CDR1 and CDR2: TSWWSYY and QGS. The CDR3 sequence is CALAEGYLNADKLIF. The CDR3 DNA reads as TGTGCTCTCGCCGAGGGATACTTAAACGCCGATAAACTCATCTTT.

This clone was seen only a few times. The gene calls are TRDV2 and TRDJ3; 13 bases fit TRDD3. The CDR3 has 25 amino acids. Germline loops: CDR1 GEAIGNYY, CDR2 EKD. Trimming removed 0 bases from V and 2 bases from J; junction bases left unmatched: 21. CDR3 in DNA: TGTGCCTGTGACACCTCACACTGGGGGATACGGAGACGCAAAAGGAGAACCTGGGACACCCGACAGATGTTTTTC. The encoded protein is CACDTSHWGIRRRKRRTWDTRQMFF.

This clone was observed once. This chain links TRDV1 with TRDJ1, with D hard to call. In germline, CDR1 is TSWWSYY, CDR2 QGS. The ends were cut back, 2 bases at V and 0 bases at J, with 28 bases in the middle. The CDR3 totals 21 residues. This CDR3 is CALGESFAYTAVGRYTDKLIF. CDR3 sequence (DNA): TGTGCTCTTGGGGAATCCTTTGCTTACACCGCGGTTGGGAGATACACCGATAAACTCATCTTT.